This T cell receptor (beta chain) was identified in a study of T cell responses to AZD1222 COVID-19 vaccine. Generated by immunoSEQ multiplex PCR, the TCRdb table keeps only in-frame clones and is missing some. The sample lists 89,000 or so clones, approximately 83% occurring once. The V end lost 0 bases, the J end lost 6 bases, and 5 bases lay between the germline ends. Germline V gene data show CDR1 as MDHEN and CDR2 as SYDVKM. The CDR3 has 12 residues. The chain combines TRBV28 with TRBJ1-1; D not resolved. The TCR originated in an adult in good health. The material was peripheral blood, obtained on day 0 of AZD1222 vaccination. The CDR3 sequence: CASSLWESEAFF. The CDR3 nucleotides read TGTGCCAGCAGTTTATGGGAATCTGAAGCTTTCTTT.